The sequence of this T cell receptor (beta chain) was determined in a study of T cell responses to AZD1222 COVID-19 vaccine. Study-level results: Close to half of spike-specific TCRs reportedly recognize unmutated variant regions. Only 5 or 6 people who got AZD1222 tested seropositive at baseline. Donors in the cohort were predominantly white British and more often female, and clonal diversity was possibly underestimated.

This clone has just a few counts. The target antigen is unknown. Clones were read by immunoSEQ multiplex PCR, and TCRdb kept only the in-frame ones, dropping some. The sample records about 150,000 clones, 80% to 90% being singletons. The V segment lost 1 base and the J segment 2 bases; nucleotides outside the gene matches: 3. CDR3 length equals 15 residues. Germline V lookup: CDR1 SGHTA, CDR2 FQGNSA. Sequenced here: peripheral blood, sampled on day 0 of MenACWY control vaccination. This TCR was recovered from an adult in good health. The J gene is TRBJ2-7, the V gene TRBV7-2; 9 bases line up with TRBD2. As DNA, the CDR3 is TGTGCCAGCAGCTTAGGTCTAGCGGGGACCTACGAGCAGTACTTC. It codes for CASSLGLAGTYEQYF.